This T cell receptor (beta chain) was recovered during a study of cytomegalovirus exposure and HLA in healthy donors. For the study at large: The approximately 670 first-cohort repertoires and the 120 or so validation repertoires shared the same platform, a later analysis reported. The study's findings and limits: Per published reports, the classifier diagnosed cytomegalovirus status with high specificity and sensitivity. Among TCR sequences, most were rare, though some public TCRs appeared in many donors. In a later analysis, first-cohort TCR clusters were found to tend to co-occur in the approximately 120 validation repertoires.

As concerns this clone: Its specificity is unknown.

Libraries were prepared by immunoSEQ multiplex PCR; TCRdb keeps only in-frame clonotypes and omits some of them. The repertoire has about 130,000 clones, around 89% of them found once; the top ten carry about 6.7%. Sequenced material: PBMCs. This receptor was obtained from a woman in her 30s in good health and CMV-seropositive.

CDR3 sequence reads: CASSVAGTGDTGELFF. The CDR3 nucleotides are TGTGCCAGCAGCGTGGCCGGGACAGGGGACACCGGGGAGCTGTTTTTT. The chain is built from TRBV9 and TRBJ2-2, with TRBD1 matching 10 bases. CDR1 SGDLS and CDR2 YYNGEE come from the germline V gene. The CDR3 covers 16 residues. The V and J ends lost 2 bases and 3 bases, in that order; junction bases with no gene match: 4.